This TCR beta chain originates from a study of T cell responses to AZD1222 COVID-19 vaccine (dated by TCRdb to about 2021). About the investigation overall: TCR sequencing covered roughly 230 trial participants: 200 to 210 given two doses of AZD1222 and 26 given two doses of MenACWY control vaccine. Trial participants were enrolled by age into subgroups of 18-55, 56-69 and 70-plus years, and about 150, 27 and 61 TCR-sequenced participants, respectively, were included in these subgroups. The paper as a whole reports these results and caveats: Nearly half of unique spike-specific TCRs reportedly recognized epitopes outside regions mutated in the B.1.351 and B.1.1.7 variants. Conclusions about previously exposed vaccinees were limited because only a handful of AZD1222 recipients were SARS-CoV-2 seropositive at baseline. In the small 56-69-year group, the increase in depth fell short of significance, most likely because of low power. The vaccine-associated CD4 TCRs covered the entire spike protein, and the dominant responses fell in regions 160-218 and 743-854. No day 14 peak-response samples were available, so repertoires were characterized only after the peak T cell response. After two AZD1222 doses, both the breadth and the depth of spike-specific TCRs were significantly higher than at day 0 and than in MenACWY recipients. Participants were mostly white British, with more females than males. The authors suggested clonal diversity may have been underestimated.

Details on this clone: The antigen this receptor binds is unknown. Base-call qualities are not available, and no considerably larger clone is one nucleotide away.

V loses 3 bases of germline sequence and J loses 3 bases, and the interval between the two ends is 21 bases. Taken from the germline V gene (reference sequence), the CDR1 and CDR2 loops are MNHEY and SMNVEV. The CDR3 contains 17 residues, cysteine and phenylalanine counted. Only CDR3 DNA is held: 51 bases, read in frame from base 1. The CDR3 regions of human TCRbeta chains were analyzed by immunosequencing. The study's processing was this. Repertoire TCRs were matched against a reference library of SARS-CoV-2-specific TCRs generated with the MIRA antigen-specificity platform. Breadth was defined as the fraction of unique TCRs that were SARS-CoV-2-associated. Depth was defined as the fraction of total T cells that were SARS-CoV-2-associated. Using the MIRA data, each spike-specific TCR was assigned both to the spike region to which the TCR was reactive and to a CD4 or CD8 class. Log10-transformed breadth and depth values were compared by one-way ANOVA with Sidak's multiple comparisons tests. Held by TCRdb, this immuneACCESS table contains in-frame sequences only and omits some clones. Under half of the omission traces to an unresolved V gene where checked; the cause of the rest is unknown. The DNA gave D and trimming, while V, J and clone size come from that table. In all, the sample holds 180,000 or so clones, and approximately 92% of those were seen once. Jointly, the top ten make up under 1.1% of the sample.

The meaning of the sample's time point label: about 28 days (+/-7) after the second vaccine dose. The sample's treatment or condition label, in plain terms: meningococcal conjugate vaccine given as trial control. Vaccinee samples were obtained from the UK trials COV001 and COV002, which included a single-blind randomized controlled phase 2/3 trial of AZD1222 (ChAdOx1 nCoV-19) in healthy adults. Trial participant PBMC samples were collected at day 0 and day 28 after the second dose for TCRbeta chain sequencing. The chain employs TRBV27 and TRBJ2-7; TRBD2 is perhaps the D gene, given 5 matching bases. The sequence came from an adult who received the MenACWY meningococcal vaccine as a control. Source: peripheral blood, taken 28 days after the second dose of the MenACWY control vaccine. The nucleotide sequence reads as follows: TGTGCCAGCAGTTTCCATAGATCGACTACCCTAAACTACGAGCAGTACTTC. Translated, this is CASSFHRSTTLNYEQYF.